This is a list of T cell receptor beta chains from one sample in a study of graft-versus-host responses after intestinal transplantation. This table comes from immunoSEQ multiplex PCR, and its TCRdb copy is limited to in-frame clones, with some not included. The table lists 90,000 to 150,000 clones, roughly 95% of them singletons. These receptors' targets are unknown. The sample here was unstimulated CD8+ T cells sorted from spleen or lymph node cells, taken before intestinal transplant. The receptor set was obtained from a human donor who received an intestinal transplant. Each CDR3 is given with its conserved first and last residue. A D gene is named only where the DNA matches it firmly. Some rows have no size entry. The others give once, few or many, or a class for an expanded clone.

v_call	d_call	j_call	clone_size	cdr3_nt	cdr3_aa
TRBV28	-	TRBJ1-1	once	TGTGCCAGCAGTATTGGGGGGAGTGGGACTGAAGCTTTCTTT	CASSIGGSGTEAFF
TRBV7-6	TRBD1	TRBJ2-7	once	TGTGCCAGCAGCTTAGGGGGACAGGGCGAGCAGTACTTC	CASSLGGQGEQYF
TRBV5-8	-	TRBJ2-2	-	TGTGCCAGCAGCTCTCTAGCGCTGAACACCGGGGAGCTGTTTTTT	CASSSLALNTGELFF
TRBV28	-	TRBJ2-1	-	TGTGCCAGCAGTTTGGCTGGCAGACTCCTCTACAATGAGCAGTTCTTC	CASSLAGRLLYNEQFF
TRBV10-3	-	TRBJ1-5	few	TGTGCCATCAGGCAGAGACCTAATCAGCCCCAGCATTTT	CAIRQRPNQPQHF
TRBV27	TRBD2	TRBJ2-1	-	TGTGCCAGCAGTATCGGACTAGCGCGTATTTACAATGAGCAGTTCTTC	CASSIGLARIYNEQFF
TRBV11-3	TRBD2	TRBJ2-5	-	TGTGCCAGCAGCCAAGGACTAGCGGGGTTCCAAGAGACCCAGTACTTC	CASSQGLAGFQETQYF
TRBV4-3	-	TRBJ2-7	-	TGCGCCAGCAGCCAAGAATTCCTAGACTCCTACGAGCAGTACTTC	CASSQEFLDSYEQYF
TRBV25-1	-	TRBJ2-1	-	TGTGCCAGCAGTGCCCCTAGCGATGAGCAGTTCTTC	CASSAPSDEQFF
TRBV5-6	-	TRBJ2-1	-	TGTGCCAGCAGACCGGGGACTTACTCCTACAATGAGCAGTTCTTC	CASRPGTYSYNEQFF
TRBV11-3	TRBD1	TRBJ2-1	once	TGTGCCAGCAGCGGACAGGGTGGGTACAATGAGCAGTTCTTC	CASSGQGGYNEQFF
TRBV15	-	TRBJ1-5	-	TGTGCCACCAGCAGAGACAGGGTGAGCAATCAGCCCCAGCATTTT	CATSRDRVSNQPQHF
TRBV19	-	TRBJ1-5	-	TGTGCCAGTAGTATTGACAAGGAGGGTGGCAATCAGCCCCAGCATTTT	CASSIDKEGGNQPQHF
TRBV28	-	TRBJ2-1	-	TGTGCCAGCAGAACGGATAGTACCCAGTATTACAATGAGCAGTTCTTC	CASRTDSTQYYNEQFF
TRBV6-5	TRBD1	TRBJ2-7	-	TGTGCCATCCTCCGGGACAGGGCAATCTACGAGCAGTACTTC	CAILRDRAIYEQYF
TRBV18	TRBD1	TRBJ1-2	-	TGTGCCAGCTCACCGGGGACAGGGAGCTATGGCTACACCTTC	CASSPGTGSYGYTF
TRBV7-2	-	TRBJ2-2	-	TGTGCCAGCAGCATCTCGACCGGGGAGCTGTTTTTT	CASSISTGELFF
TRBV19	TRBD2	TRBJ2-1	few	TGTGCCAGTAGTGGGTCCCCTAGCGGGAATAGTGGGAATGAGCAGTTCTTC	CASSGSPSGNSGNEQFF
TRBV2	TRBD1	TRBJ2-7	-	TGTGCCGGGGGGACAGGGGCCTACGAGCAGTACTTC	CAGGTGAYEQYF
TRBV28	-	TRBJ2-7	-	TGTGCCAGCAGTTTATCCCCCGGGGGAGGTTACGAGCAGTACTTC	CASSLSPGGGYEQYF
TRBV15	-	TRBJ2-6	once	TGTGCCACCAGCACTAGTCCCTCTGGGGCCAACGTCCTGACTTTC	CATSTSPSGANVLTF
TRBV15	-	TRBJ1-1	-	TGTGCCACCAGCAGAAATCGAGGGGCTTCGAGTGAAGCTTTCTTT	CATSRNRGASSEAFF
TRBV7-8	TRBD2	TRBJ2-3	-	TGTGCCAGCAGCCGTCCGACTAGCGGAAACACAGATACGCAGTATTTT	CASSRPTSGNTDTQYF
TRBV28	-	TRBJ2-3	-	TGTGCCAGCAGATCGACTAATTGGGACGGGGAGGTGGGAGATACGCAGTATTTT	CASRSTNWDGEVGDTQYF
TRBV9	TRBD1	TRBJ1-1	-	TGTGCCAGCAGCACGGAGGGGGCTTTTAACACTGAAGCTTTCTTT	CASSTEGAFNTEAFF
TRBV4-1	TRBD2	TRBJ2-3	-	TGCGCCAGCAGCCTTGTGGGAAGCGGGAGATTTGGGGATACGCAGTATTTT	CASSLVGSGRFGDTQYF
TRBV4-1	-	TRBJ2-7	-	TGCGCCAGCAGCCAAGGGGGGGCGGGTAGAACCTACGAGCAGTACTTC	CASSQGGAGRTYEQYF
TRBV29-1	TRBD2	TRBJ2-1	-	TGCAGCGTTGAGCTAGCGGGAATGTTCGGCTCCTACAATGAGCAGTTCTTC	CSVELAGMFGSYNEQFF
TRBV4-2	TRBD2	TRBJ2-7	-	TGTGCCAGCAGCCAAGATGGGCGGGAGGACGAGCAGTACTTC	CASSQDGREDEQYF
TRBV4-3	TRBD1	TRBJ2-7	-	TGCGCCAGCAGCCAAGATCGGACGGACAGGGCCGGAACCTACGAGCAGTACTTC	CASSQDRTDRAGTYEQYF
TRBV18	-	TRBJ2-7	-	TGTGCCAGCTCACCCTATAACTACGAGCAGTACTTC	CASSPYNYEQYF
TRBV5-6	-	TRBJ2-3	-	TGTGCCAGCAGCTCGCCACTCGAGAGTGCAGATACGCAGTATTTT	CASSSPLESADTQYF
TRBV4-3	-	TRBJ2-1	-	TGCGCCAGCAGCCAAGCCAGCGGGACAAACAATGAGCAGTTCTTC	CASSQASGTNNEQFF
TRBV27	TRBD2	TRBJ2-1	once	TGTGCCAGCAGTTGGACTAGCGGGAGTGTCTACAATGAGCAGTTCTTC	CASSWTSGSVYNEQFF
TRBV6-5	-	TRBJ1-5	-	TGTGCCAGCAGTTTAAGGGACAATCAGCCCCAGCATTTT	CASSLRDNQPQHF
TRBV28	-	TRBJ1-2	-	TGTGCCAGCACCCCTGTCGCAGGCGGCTACACCTTC	CASTPVAGGYTF
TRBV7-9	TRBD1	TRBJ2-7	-	TGTGCTAGCAGCCCCGGACAGGGGGACGAGCAGTACTTC	CASSPGQGDEQYF
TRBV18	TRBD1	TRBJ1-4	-	TGTGCCAGCTCACCACCCGGGACAGGCCGTAATGAAAAACTGTTTTTT	CASSPPGTGRNEKLFF
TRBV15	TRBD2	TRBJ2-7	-	TGTGCCACCAGCAGAGATCCCGGGAGCGGGAGTATCTCCTACGAGCAGTACTTC	CATSRDPGSGSISYEQYF
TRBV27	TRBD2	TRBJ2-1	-	TGTGCCAGCAGTTTGGATAGCGGGAGCTACAATGAGCAGTTCTTC	CASSLDSGSYNEQFF
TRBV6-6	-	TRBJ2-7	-	TGTGCCAGCAGTTACGGGTCGGGCAGCTCCTACGAGCAGTACTTC	CASSYGSGSSYEQYF
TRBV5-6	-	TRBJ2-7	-	TGTGCCAGCAGCTTTGGTATAGGGGCCTACGAGCAGTACTTC	CASSFGIGAYEQYF
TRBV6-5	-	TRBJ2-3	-	TGTGCCAGCAGTGGATCGGGACTTGGCACAGATACGCAGTATTTT	CASSGSGLGTDTQYF
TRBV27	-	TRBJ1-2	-	TGTGCCAGCAGTTTAACAGGGATCTATGGCTACACCTTC	CASSLTGIYGYTF